This TCR beta chain is drawn from a study of Ad26.COV2.S vaccination and SARS-CoV-2 variants. Study-level background: Doses of Ad26.COV2.S were injected into muscle once or twice, 56 days apart. The study's findings and limits: Whether participants received vaccine or placebo, their non-spike TCR breadth was similar.

Germline V gene lookup returns CDR1 SGHNT and CDR2 YYREEE (reference sequence). V gave up 4 bases and J gave up 3 bases; unmatched junction bases: 6. This CDR3 contains 15 residues. Measured with immunoSEQ multiplex PCR; TCRdb has only the in-frame clones, and not every one. This table has approximately 300,000 clones, roughly 80% appearing once. Notes on this clone: The antigen remains unidentified.

Treatment noted: 15 to 20 received Ad26.COV2.S at low or high dose, single or two shots; roughly 5 received placebo; per-sample allocation not given. Specimen acquisition occurred on day 63 following the initial vaccine or placebo injection. An Ad26 vector was used to express Wuhan-strain SARS-CoV-2 spike as the vaccine. The rearrangement joins TRBV5-4 to TRBJ2-7; 11 bases are shared with TRBD1. This material consisted of peripheral blood, taken in a trial of Ad26.COV2.S vaccine versus placebo. The TCR sequence derives from a person aged 18-60 years who received the Ad26.COV2.S COVID-19 vaccine or a placebo. CDR3 loop: CASSGTGQGVYEQYF. The CDR3 nucleotides read TGTGCCAGCAGCGGAACGGGACAGGGGGTCTACGAGCAGTACTTC.